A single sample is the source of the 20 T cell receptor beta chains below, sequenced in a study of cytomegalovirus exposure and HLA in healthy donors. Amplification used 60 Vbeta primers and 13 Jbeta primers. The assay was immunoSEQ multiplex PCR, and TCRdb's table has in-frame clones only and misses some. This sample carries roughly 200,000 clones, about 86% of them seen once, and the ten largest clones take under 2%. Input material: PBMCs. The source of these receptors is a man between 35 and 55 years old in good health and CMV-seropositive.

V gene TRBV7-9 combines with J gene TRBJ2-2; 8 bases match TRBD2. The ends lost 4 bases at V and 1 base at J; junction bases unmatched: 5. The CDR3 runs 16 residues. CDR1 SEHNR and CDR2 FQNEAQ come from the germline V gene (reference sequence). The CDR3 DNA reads TGTGCCAGCAGCTCCCCGAGCGGGAGGAACACCGGGGAGCTGTTTTTT. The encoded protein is CASSSPSGRNTGELFF.

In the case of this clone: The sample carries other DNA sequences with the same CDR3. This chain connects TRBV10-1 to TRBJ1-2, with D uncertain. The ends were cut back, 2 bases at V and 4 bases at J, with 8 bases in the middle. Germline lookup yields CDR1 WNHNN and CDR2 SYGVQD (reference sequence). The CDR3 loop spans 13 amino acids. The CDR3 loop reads CASSEVGGYGYTF. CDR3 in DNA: TGCGCCAGCAGTGAGGTCGGTGGCTATGGCTACACCTTC.

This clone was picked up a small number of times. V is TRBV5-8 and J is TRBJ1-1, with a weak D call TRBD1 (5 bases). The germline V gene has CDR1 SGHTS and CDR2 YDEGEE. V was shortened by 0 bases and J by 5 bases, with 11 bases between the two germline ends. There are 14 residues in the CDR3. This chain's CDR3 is CASSLVRVGTEAFF. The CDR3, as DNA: TGTGCCAGCAGCTTGGTCAGGGTGGGTACTGAAGCTTTCTTT.

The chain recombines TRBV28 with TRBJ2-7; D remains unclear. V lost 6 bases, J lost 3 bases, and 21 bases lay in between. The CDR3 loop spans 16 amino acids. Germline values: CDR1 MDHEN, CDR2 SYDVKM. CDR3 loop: CASRAGGEARNYEQYF. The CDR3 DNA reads TGTGCCAGCAGGGCAGGTGGCGAAGCAAGAAACTACGAGCAGTACTTC.

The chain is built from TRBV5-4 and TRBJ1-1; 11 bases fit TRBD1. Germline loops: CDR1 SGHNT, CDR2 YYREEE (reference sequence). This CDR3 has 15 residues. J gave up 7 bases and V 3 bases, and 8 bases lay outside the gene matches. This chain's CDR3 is CASSSGQGEASEAFF. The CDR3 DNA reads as TGTGCCAGCAGCTCGGGACAGGGGGAAGCTAGTGAAGCTTTCTTT.

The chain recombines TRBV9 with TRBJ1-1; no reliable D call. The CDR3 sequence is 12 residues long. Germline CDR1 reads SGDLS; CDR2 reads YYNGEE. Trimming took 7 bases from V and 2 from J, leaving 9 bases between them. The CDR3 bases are TGTGCCAGCGGTTACGGTAACACTGAAGCTTTCTTT. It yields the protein CASGYGNTEAFF.

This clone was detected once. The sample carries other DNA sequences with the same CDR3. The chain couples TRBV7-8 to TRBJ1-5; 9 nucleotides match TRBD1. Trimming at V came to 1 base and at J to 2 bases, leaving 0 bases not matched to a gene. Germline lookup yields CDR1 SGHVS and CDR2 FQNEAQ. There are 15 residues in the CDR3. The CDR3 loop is CASSLGTGGNQPQHF. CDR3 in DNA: TGTGCCAGCAGCTTAGGGACAGGGGGCAATCAGCCCCAGCATTTT.

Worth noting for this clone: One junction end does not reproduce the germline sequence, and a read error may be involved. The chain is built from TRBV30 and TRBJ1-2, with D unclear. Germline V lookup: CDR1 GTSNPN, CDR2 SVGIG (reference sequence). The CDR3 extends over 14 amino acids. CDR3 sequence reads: CAWSVKLPSYGYTF. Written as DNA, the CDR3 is TGTGCCTGGAGTGTAAAACTTCCAAGCTATGGTTACACCTTC.

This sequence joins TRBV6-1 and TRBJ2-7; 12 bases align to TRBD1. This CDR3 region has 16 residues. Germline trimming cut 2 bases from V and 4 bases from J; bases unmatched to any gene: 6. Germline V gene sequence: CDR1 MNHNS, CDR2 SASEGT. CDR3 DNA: TGTGCCAGCAGTGAACCCTGGGACAGGGGGCAGTACGAGCAGTACTTC. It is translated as CASSEPWDRGQYEQYF.

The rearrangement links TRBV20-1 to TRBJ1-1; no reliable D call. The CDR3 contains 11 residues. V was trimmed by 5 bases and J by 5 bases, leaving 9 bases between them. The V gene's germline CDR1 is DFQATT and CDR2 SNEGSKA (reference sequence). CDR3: CSASSVTEAFF. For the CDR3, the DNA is TGCAGTGCTTCATCGGTGACTGAAGCTTTCTTT.

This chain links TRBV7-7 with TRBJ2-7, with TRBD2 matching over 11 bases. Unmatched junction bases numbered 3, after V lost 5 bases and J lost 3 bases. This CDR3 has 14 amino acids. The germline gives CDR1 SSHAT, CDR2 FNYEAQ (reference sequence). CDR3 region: CASSPGTSGYEQYF. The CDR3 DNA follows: TGTGCCAGCAGCCCCGGGACTAGCGGCTACGAGCAGTACTTC.

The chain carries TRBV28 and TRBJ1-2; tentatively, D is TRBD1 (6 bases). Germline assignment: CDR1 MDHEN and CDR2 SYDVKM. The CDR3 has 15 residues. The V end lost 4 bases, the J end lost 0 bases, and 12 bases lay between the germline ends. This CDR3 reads CASSSTGRANYGYTF. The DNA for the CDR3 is TGTGCCAGCAGTTCAACAGGGAGGGCTAACTATGGCTACACCTTC.

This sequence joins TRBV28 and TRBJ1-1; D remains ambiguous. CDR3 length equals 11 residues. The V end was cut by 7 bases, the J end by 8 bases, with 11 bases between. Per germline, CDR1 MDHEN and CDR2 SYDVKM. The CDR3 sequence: CASILNREAFF. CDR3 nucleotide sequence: TGTGCCAGCATCCTTAATCGGGAAGCTTTCTTT.

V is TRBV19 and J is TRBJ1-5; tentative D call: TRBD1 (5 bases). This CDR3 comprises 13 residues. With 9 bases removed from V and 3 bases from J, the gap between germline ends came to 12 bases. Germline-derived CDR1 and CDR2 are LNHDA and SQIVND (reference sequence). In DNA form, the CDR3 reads TGTGCCAGCTCAGGGCTGGACAATCAGCCCCAGCATTTT. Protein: CASSGLDNQPQHF.

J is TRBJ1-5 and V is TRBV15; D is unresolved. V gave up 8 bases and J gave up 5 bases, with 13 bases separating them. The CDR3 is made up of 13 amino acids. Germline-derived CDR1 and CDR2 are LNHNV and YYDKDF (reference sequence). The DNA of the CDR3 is TGTGCCACCGCCCAGTCCCGCTATCAGCCCCAGCATTTT. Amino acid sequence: CATAQSRYQPQHF.

The CDR3 coding sequence is TGTGCCAGCAGCTTAGCGTCAGGACTAGCGGGGTGGCGGGAGACCCAGTACTTC. It specifies CASSLASGLAGWRETQYF. V gene TRBV7-9 combines with J gene TRBJ2-5; 12 nucleotides line up with TRBD2. Losses at the gene ends were 0 bases for V and 5 bases for J; bases not matched to a gene: 10. The CDR3 is 18 residues long. The germline CDR1 and CDR2 sequences are SEHNR and FQNEAQ (reference sequence).

The CDR3: CASLKGYGQETQYF. Written as DNA, the CDR3 is TGTGCCAGCCTAAAGGGGTACGGTCAAGAGACCCAGTACTTC. This sequence joins TRBV28 and TRBJ2-5, with D perhaps matching TRBD1 (5 bases). V was cut by 8 bases and J by 2 bases, with 15 bases left in between. Germline-derived CDR1 and CDR2 are MDHEN and SYDVKM. The CDR3 extends over 14 amino acids.

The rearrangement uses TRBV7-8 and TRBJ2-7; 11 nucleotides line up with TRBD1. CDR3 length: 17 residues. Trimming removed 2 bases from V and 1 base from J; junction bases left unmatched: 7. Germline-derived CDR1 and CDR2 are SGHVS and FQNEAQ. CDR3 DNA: TGTGCCAGCAGCTTAACGCCGGGACAGGGGGTTTCCTACGAGCAGTACTTC. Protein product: CASSLTPGQGVSYEQYF.

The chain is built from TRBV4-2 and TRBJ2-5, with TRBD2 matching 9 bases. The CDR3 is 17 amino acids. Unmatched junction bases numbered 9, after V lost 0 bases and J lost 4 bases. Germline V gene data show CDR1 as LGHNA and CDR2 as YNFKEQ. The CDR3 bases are TGTGCCAGCAGCCAAGATGGGGGACTAGCATCCCCAGAGACCCAGTACTTC. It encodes CASSQDGGLASPETQYF.

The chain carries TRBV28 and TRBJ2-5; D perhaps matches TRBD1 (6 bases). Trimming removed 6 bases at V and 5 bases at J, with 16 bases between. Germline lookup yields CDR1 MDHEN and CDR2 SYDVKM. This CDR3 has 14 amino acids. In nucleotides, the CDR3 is TGTGCCAGCAGCCTTTCAGGGGCAAGGGAGACCCAGTACTTC. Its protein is CASSLSGARETQYF.